A single sample gave rise to the 23 T cell receptor beta chains below, sequenced in a study of radiotherapy plus CTLA-4 blockade in lung cancer. Method: immunoSEQ multiplex PCR; TCRdb's copy keeps in-frame clones and lacks some. This repertoire shows over 80,000 clones, roughly 86% found once; its top ten account for 16%. Specimen: peripheral blood, collected from a patient treated with radiotherapy plus ipilimumab. Source of these receptors: a human donor with non-small cell lung cancer that progressed on radiotherapy plus ipilimumab.

The chain recombines TRBV2 with TRBJ1-2, with a tentative D call TRBD1 (5 bases). CDR1 is SNHLY, CDR2 FYNNEI, per germline. This CDR3 is 12 amino acids long. The V and J ends lost 4 bases and 6 bases respectively, with 9 bases between them. The CDR3: CASSAGRDGYTF. The DNA of the CDR3 is TGTGCCAGCAGTGCAGGGAGGGATGGCTACACCTTC. The entire variable domain, with the rest obtained from reference TRBV2 and TRBJ1-2, is as follows: EPEVTQTPSHQVTQMGQEVILRCVPISNHLYFYWYRQILGQKVEFLVSFYNNEISEKSEIFDDQFSVERPDGSNFTLKIRSTKLEDSAMYFCASSAGRDGYTFGSGTRLTVV.

This sequence joins TRBV29-1 and TRBJ2-1; D call uncertain. The CDR3 extends over 12 amino acids. V gave up 5 bases and J gave up 4 bases, with 9 bases separating them. Germline CDR1 reads SQVTM; CDR2 reads ANQGSEA. The CDR3 bases are TGCAGCGTTACCTTAACGTACAATGAGCAGTTCTTC. As protein: CSVTLTYNEQFF.

The chain carries TRBV27 and TRBJ2-7; D tentatively fits TRBD1 or TRBD2 (5 bases each). Germline-derived CDR1 and CDR2 are MNHEY and SMNVEV (reference sequence). Trimming cost V 6 bases and J 6 bases, with 12 bases left between them. The CDR3 totals 12 residues. The CDR3 coding sequence is TGTGCCAGCAGGCCCGGGGCCGGCGAGCAGTACTTC. Translated: CASRPGAGEQYF.

The CDR3 is CSARGNQPQHF. CDR3 DNA: TGCAGTGCTAGGGGGAATCAGCCCCAGCATTTT. This chain links TRBV20-1 with TRBJ1-5; D is ambiguous. V lost 3 bases, J lost 4 bases, and 4 bases lay in between. Germline values: CDR1 DFQATT, CDR2 SNEGSKA (reference sequence). CDR3 length equals 11 residues.

The V and J genes are TRBV7-3 and TRBJ2-1, with D unresolved. This CDR3 has 16 amino acids. The V end was cut by 4 bases, the J end by 7 bases, with 20 bases between. Germline CDR1 SGHTA, CDR2 FQGTGA. The CDR3 DNA sequence: TGTGCCAGCAGCTCTAGGCCGTTCTACTTATGGAATGAGCAGTTCTTC. This sequence encodes CASSSRPFYLWNEQFF.

The chain recombines TRBV6-5 with TRBJ2-7, with 9 bases that match TRBD1. The germline gives CDR1 MNHEY, CDR2 SVGAGI. This CDR3 has 15 residues. The V gene end was trimmed by 2 bases and the J gene end by 0 bases; junction bases not matched to a gene: 2. CDR3 bases: TGTGCCAGCAGTTACGGGACAGGGAACTCCTACGAGCAGTACTTC. Translating gives CASSYGTGNSYEQYF.

This clone has only a few counts. The J gene is TRBJ2-7, the V gene TRBV7-2; the D is unclear. The CDR3 sequence is 14 residues long. V was shortened by 2 bases and J by 0 bases, with 8 bases between the two germline ends. From germline, CDR1 is SGHTA and CDR2 FQGNSA. This CDR3 is CASSLNTVSYEQYF. The DNA for the CDR3 is TGTGCCAGCAGCTTAAACACCGTCTCCTACGAGCAGTACTTC.

V and J are TRBV6-1 and TRBJ2-7, with 11 positions matching TRBD1. The CDR3 loop spans 15 amino acids. The germline CDR1 and CDR2 sequences are MNHNS and SASEGT. V trimming: 7 bases; J trimming: 3 bases; junction bases outside the gene matches: 8. CDR3 sequence (DNA): TGTGCCAGCACCCCACAAGGGACAGGGGGCTACGAGCAGTACTTC. Translating gives CASTPQGTGGYEQYF.

The chain couples TRBV6-1 to TRBJ1-5, with D possibly matching TRBD1 (5 bases). Germline lookup yields CDR1 MNHNS and CDR2 SASEGT. The CDR3 runs 12 residues. The V end lost 4 bases, the J end lost 6 bases, and 7 bases lay between the germline ends. The CDR3 DNA follows: TGTGCCAGCAGTGGCGGGGGTCAGCCCCAGCATTTT. This sequence encodes CASSGGGQPQHF.

This clone turned up a few times. The J gene is TRBJ2-7, the V gene TRBV7-2, with D possibly being TRBD1 or TRBD2 (5 bases each). This CDR3 has 12 residues. Trimming stripped 1 base from V and 7 bases from J, with 8 bases between. Germline lookup yields CDR1 SGHTA and CDR2 FQGNSA. The CDR3: CASSLDWGEQYF. The CDR3 nucleotides are TGTGCCAGCAGCTTAGACTGGGGGGAGCAGTACTTC.

The chain links TRBV2 to TRBJ1-1, with 7 bases fitting TRBD1. J lost 4 bases, V lost 6 bases, and 11 bases had no gene match. The V gene's germline CDR1 is SNHLY and CDR2 FYNNEI. This CDR3 is 15 amino acids long. The CDR3 spells CASRDRDEGGTEAFF. The DNA of the CDR3 is TGTGCCAGCAGAGACAGGGACGAGGGAGGCACTGAAGCTTTCTTT.

This chain joins TRBV6-6 and TRBJ2-7; the match to TRBD1 covers 7 bases. After removal of 0 bases from V and 3 bases from J, the junction contained 2 bases not matched to a gene. The CDR3 totals 14 residues. Germline-derived CDR1 and CDR2 are MNHNY and SVGAGI (reference sequence). CDR3 amino acids: CASSYSGQSYEQYF. CDR3 nucleotide sequence: TGTGCCAGCAGTTACTCGGGACAGAGCTACGAGCAGTACTTC.

CDR3 residues: CASSYPGLAKNIQYF. CDR3 nucleotide sequence: TGTGCCAGCAGTTACCCGGGGTTGGCCAAAAACATTCAGTACTTC. The chain is built from TRBV6-5 and TRBJ2-4, with D maybe TRBD2 (5 bases). Per germline, CDR1 MNHEY and CDR2 SVGAGI. V was pared by 2 bases and J by 1 base, with 9 bases between. The CDR3 spans 15 residues.

This sequence joins TRBV6-1 and TRBJ1-6; D remains ambiguous. The CDR3 sequence is 15 residues long. V was pared by 2 bases and J by 9 bases, with 14 bases between. Germline CDR1 reads MNHNS; CDR2 reads SASEGT. CDR3 protein: CASSEFLFGISPLHF. CDR3 coding DNA: TGTGCCAGCAGTGAATTTTTATTCGGGATTTCACCCCTCCACTTT.

V and J are TRBV5-1 and TRBJ2-3, with D maybe TRBD2 (5 bases). Trimming shortened V by 5 bases and J by 15 bases, and 19 bases separated the two germline ends. The CDR3 totals 12 residues. Per germline, CDR1 SGHRS and CDR2 YFSETQ. CDR3 nucleotides: TGCGCCAGCAGGGACCCGGGAACCGCGCCATATTTT. It encodes CASRDPGTAPYF. The variable domain in full, completed from reference TRBV5-1 and TRBJ2-3, reads KAGVTQTPRYLIKTRGQQVTLSCSPISGHRSVSWYQQTPGQGLQFLFEYFSETQRNKGNFPGRFSGRQFSNSRSEMNVSTLELGDSALYLCASRDPGTAPYFGPGTRLTVL.

The chain joins TRBV6-6 to TRBJ1-6, with no clear D. This CDR3 is 12 amino acids long. CDR1 is MNHNY and CDR2 is SVGAGI in the germline V gene (reference sequence). With 7 bases removed from V and 11 bases from J, the gap between germline ends came to 12 bases. CDR3 sequence reads: CASTGLSAPLHF. In nucleotides, the CDR3 is TGTGCCAGCACCGGACTATCTGCACCCCTCCACTTT.

CDR3 bases: TGTGCCAGCAGCGTAACCGGGGAGCTGTTTTTT. This gives the protein CASSVTGELFF. The chain recombines TRBV9 with TRBJ2-2; no firm D call. Looked up from germline, CDR1 is SGDLS and CDR2 is YYNGEE. V was cut by 1 base and J by 5 bases, with 0 bases left in between. The CDR3 has 11 amino acids.

This clone was counted a single time. The J gene is TRBJ2-3, the V gene TRBV6-4; TRBD1 is a possible D gene (7 bases). The length of the CDR3 is 15 residues. Trimming shortened V by 5 bases and J by 4 bases, and 16 bases separated the two germline ends. Per the germline V gene, CDR1 is MRHNA and CDR2 is SNTAGT. The CDR3 loop is CASSKRRGRADTQYF. The DNA of the CDR3 is TGTGCCAGCAGTAAGCGGAGGGGGCGGGCAGATACGCAGTATTTT.

The rearrangement joins TRBV7-6 to TRBJ2-7; 14 nucleotides agree with TRBD2. V lost 4 bases and J lost 4; bases outside the gene matches: 3. This CDR3 is built from 15 residues. Germline CDR1 SGHVS, CDR2 FNYEAQ. CDR3 nucleotides: TGTGCCAGCAGCTCGGGGACTAGCGGGAGATACGAGCAGTACTTC. This encodes CASSSGTSGRYEQYF.

The rearrangement joins TRBV11-2 to TRBJ1-2; TRBD1 matches 7 bases. V lost 5 bases to trimming and J lost 3 bases; unmatched junction nucleotides: 6. Germline V gene sequence: CDR1 SGHAT, CDR2 FQNNGV. This CDR3 spans 14 amino acids. In nucleotides, the CDR3 is TGTGCCAGCAGCCAGACAGGGAACTACTATGGCTACACCTTC. Translated: CASSQTGNYYGYTF.

The DNA for the CDR3 is TGTGCCAGCAGCTTAATTCTTTTCGGGGACACTGAAGCTTTCTTT. This translates into CASSLILFGDTEAFF. V is TRBV7-4 and J is TRBJ1-1; no reliable D call. Trimming removed 2 bases from V and 3 bases from J, with 13 bases in between. In germline, CDR1 is SGHVT, CDR2 SQSDAQ. This CDR3 comprises 15 residues.

In its sample, this clone was seen a few times. The CDR3 loop is CASSQSRTGRVAKNIQYF. CDR3 nucleotides: TGCGCCAGCAGTCAATCCCGGACAGGGAGAGTAGCCAAAAACATTCAGTACTTC. V is TRBV23-1 and J is TRBJ2-4; 8 nucleotides agree with TRBD1. TRBV23-1 is an open reading frame whose function is uncertain. The CDR3 has 18 residues. Trimming removed 0 bases from V and 0 bases from J; junction bases left unmatched: 7.

This clone was seen a single time. The genes are TRBV2 and TRBJ1-2; TRBD1 is a possible D gene (5 bases). The CDR3 contains 14 residues. With 6 bases removed from V and 1 base from J, the gap between germline ends came to 12 bases. The germline V gene encodes CDR1 SNHLY and CDR2 FYNNEI. The CDR3 region has the DNA TGTGCCAGCAGCAAAACAGGAATTAACTATGGCTACACCTTC. Amino acid sequence: CASSKTGINYGYTF.